This T cell receptor beta chain is from a study of blood T cell repertoires in COVID-19. Across the study: From the United States, Italy and Spain came samples of acute and convalescent COVID-19.

Per the germline V gene, CDR1 is SGHRS and CDR2 is YFSETQ. With V trimmed by 2 bases and J by 2 bases, 4 bases remained unmatched. CDR3 length equals 17 residues. The count of this clone is one. This sample includes further DNA sequences coding for the same CDR3. Those enrolled in Seattle joined during active infection and were followed longitudinally afterward. In the authors' workflow: For nucleated cells, counts were estimated from reference gene primer amplification. The method was immunoSEQ multiplex PCR; TCRdb's version includes in-frame clones alone and lacks a portion of them. That table is the source of V, J and clone size, and D and trimming were worked out from the DNA. Of approximately 170,000 clones listed, about 87% were seen once; the top ten hold less than 3%.

The chain joins TRBV5-1 to TRBJ2-3, with TRBD2 identical over 14 bases. The receptor was derived from a woman of 80 years or more with COVID-19, enrolled during active disease. Specimen: peripheral blood. Here the CDR3 reads CASSLGTSGRLTDTQYF. The CDR3 DNA reads TGCGCCAGCAGCTTAGGGACTAGCGGGAGACTCACAGATACGCAGTATTTT.